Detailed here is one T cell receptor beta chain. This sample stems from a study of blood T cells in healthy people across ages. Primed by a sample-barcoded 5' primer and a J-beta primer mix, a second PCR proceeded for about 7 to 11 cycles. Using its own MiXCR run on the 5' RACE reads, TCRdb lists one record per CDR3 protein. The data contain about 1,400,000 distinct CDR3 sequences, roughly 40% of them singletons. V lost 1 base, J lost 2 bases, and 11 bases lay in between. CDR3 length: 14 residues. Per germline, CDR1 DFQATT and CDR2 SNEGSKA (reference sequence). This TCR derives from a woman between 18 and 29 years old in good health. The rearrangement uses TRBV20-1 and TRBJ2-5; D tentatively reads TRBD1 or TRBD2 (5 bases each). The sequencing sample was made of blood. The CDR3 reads CSARARDGQETQYF. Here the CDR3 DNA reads TGCAGTGCTAGAGCACGGGACGGACAAGAGACCCAGTACTTC.